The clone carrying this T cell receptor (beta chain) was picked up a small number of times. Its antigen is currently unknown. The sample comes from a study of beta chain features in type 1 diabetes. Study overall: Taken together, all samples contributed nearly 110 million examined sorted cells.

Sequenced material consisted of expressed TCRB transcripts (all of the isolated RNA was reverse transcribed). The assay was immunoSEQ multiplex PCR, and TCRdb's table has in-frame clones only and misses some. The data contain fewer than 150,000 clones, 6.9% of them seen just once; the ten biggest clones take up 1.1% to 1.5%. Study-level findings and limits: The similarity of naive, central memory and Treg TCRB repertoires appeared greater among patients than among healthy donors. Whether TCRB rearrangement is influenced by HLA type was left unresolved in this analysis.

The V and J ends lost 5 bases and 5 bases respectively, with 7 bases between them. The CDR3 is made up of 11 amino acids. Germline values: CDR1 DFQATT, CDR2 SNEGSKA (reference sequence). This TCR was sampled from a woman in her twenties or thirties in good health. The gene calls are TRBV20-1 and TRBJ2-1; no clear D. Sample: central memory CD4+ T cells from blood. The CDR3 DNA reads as TGCAGTGCTCCCGAGCACAATGAGCAGTTCTTC. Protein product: CSAPEHNEQFF.